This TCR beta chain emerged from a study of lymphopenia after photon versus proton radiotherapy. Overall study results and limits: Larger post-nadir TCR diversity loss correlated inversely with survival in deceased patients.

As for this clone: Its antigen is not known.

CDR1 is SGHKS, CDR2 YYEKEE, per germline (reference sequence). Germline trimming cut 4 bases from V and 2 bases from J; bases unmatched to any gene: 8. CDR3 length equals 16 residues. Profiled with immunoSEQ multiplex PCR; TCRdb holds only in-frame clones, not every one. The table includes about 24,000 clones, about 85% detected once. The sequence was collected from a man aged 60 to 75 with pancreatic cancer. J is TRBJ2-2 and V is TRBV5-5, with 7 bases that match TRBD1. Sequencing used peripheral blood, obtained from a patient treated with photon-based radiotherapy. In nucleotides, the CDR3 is TGTGCCAGCAGCCAAATAACAGGGGTTAACACCGGGGAGCTGTTTTTT. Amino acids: CASSQITGVNTGELFF.